These 16 T cell receptor beta chains were sequenced from one sample in a study of identical twins. TCRdb recomputed calls from the 5' RACE reads with MiXCR, one row per CDR3 protein. The data hold approximately 680,000 distinct CDR3 sequences, with 7.1% observed a single time. The data were also submitted as part of a second study, on yellow fever vaccine responses in identical twins.

The specimen sequenced was PBMCs. The source of these receptors is a young woman in good health.

This rearrangement joins TRBV18 to TRBJ1-1; D might be TRBD1 (5 bases). There are 14 residues in the CDR3. Trimming removed 3 bases from V and 1 base from J, with 9 bases in between. Germline values: CDR1 KGHSH, CDR2 LQKENI. The CDR3 coding sequence is TGTGCCAGCTCACCGGGGGTGGAGAACACTGAAGCTTTCTTT. Its translation is CASSPGVENTEAFF. Using reference TRBV18 and TRBJ1-1 for the parts outside the CDR3, the full variable domain is NAGVMQNPRHLVRRRGQEARLRCSPMKGHSHVYWYRQLPEEGLKFMVYLQKENIIDESGMPKERFSAEFPKEGPSILRIQQVVRGDSAAYFCASSPGVENTEAFFGQGTRLTVV.

The chain couples TRBV18 to TRBJ2-2; 7 positions agree with TRBD2. J lost 1 base, V lost 7 bases, and 9 bases had no gene match. This CDR3 comprises 16 residues. Germline V gene sequence: CDR1 KGHSH, CDR2 LQKENI. The CDR3 reads CASWIRLAENTGELFF. CDR3 nucleotide sequence: TGTGCCAGCTGGATCAGGCTAGCGGAGAACACCGGGGAGCTGTTTTTT.

This clonotype has a handful of counts. The chain is built from TRBV2 and TRBJ2-7, with D possibly being TRBD2 (6 bases). Germline CDR1 and CDR2: SNHLY and FYNNEI. With 1 base removed from V and 6 bases from J, the gap between germline ends came to 13 bases. This CDR3 has 14 residues. In DNA, the CDR3 is TGTGCCAGCAGTGAAGTGCAGGGAGCGGGCGAGCAGTACGTC. Protein sequence: CASSEVQGAGEQYV.

This clonotype appeared many times. This rearrangement joins TRBV5-1 to TRBJ1-4; D remains ambiguous. Germline CDR1 is SGHRS and CDR2 is YFSETQ. Between the trimmed V and J ends, which lost 0 bases and 7 bases, there was a span of 13 bases. CDR3 length: 15 amino acids. Here the CDR3 reads CASSLAPGLGEKLFF. As DNA, the CDR3 is TGCGCCAGCAGCTTGGCCCCGGGTCTCGGTGAAAAACTGTTTTTT.

This clonotype was detected only a few times. The J gene is TRBJ1-1, the V gene TRBV12-3 or TRBV12-4; unclear D gene. The V gene lost 3 bases and the J gene lost 0 bases, with 14 bases spanning the gap. The CDR3 length is 16 residues. The CDR3 DNA sequence: TGTGCCAGCAGTTTGGAGAGGCTTAACATGAACACTGAAGCTTTCTTT. Translated: CASSLERLNMNTEAFF.

The V gene is TRBV24-1, the J gene TRBJ2-2, with 7 bases lining up with TRBD1. CDR3 length equals 15 residues. After removal of 4 bases from V and 3 bases from J, the junction contained 4 bases not matched to a gene. Germline values: CDR1 KGHDR, CDR2 SFDVKD. CDR3 nucleotide sequence: TGTGCCACCAGTGACCCAGACAGGGACACCGGGGAGCTGTTTTTT. This encodes CATSDPDRDTGELFF.

This clonotype was observed a few times. The V call is TRBV7-9, the J call TRBJ2-3; maybe TRBD2 (6 bases). CDR3 length equals 14 residues. V lost 1 base and J 9 bases, leaving 14 bases between the germline ends. Looked up from germline, CDR1 is SEHNR and CDR2 is FQNEAQ (reference sequence). CDR3 sequence reads: CASSLDVRGTTQYF. Here the CDR3 DNA reads TGTGCCAGCAGCTTAGATGTGCGCGGGACGACGCAGTATTTT.

This clonotype was detected only a few times. V usage is TRBV29-1 and J usage is TRBJ1-1; D is perhaps TRBD1 (5 bases). The CDR3 is 13 amino acids. The V end lost 7 bases, the J end lost 4 bases, and 16 bases lay between the germline ends. Germline-derived CDR1 and CDR2 are SQVTM and ANQGSEA. CDR3 sequence reads: CSASDRGPTEAFF. The CDR3 coding sequence is TGCAGCGCCTCGGATCGGGGACCCACTGAAGCTTTCTTT.

This clonotype was seen repeatedly, ten times or more. This chain joins TRBV15 and TRBJ1-1; D remains unclear. Deletions cut 7 bases from V and 5 bases from J, with 14 bases between. Germline V gene data show CDR1 as LNHNV and CDR2 as YYDKDF (reference sequence). The CDR3 loop spans 13 amino acids. The CDR3 region is CATKWKGTTEAFF. CDR3 DNA: TGTGCCACCAAATGGAAGGGAACGACTGAAGCTTTCTTT.

The V call is TRBV2, the J call TRBJ2-1, with 7 bases lining up with TRBD2. The trim removed 5 bases at V and 10 bases at J, leaving 8 bases unmatched. This CDR3 contains 13 residues. CDR1 is SNHLY and CDR2 is FYNNEI in the germline V gene. The CDR3 sequence: CASSPGLVLEQFF. The DNA for the CDR3 is TGTGCCAGCAGTCCTGGACTAGTGCTGGAGCAGTTCTTC.

This clonotype showed up just a few times. The rearrangement uses TRBV11-2 and TRBJ2-5; tentatively, D is TRBD1 (5 bases). V was pared by 0 bases and J by 4 bases, with 18 bases between. Germline V lookup: CDR1 SGHAT, CDR2 FQNNGV. The CDR3 covers 17 residues. CDR3 loop: CASSLDQPGSRLETQYF. CDR3 DNA: TGTGCCAGCAGCTTAGATCAGCCAGGGTCCAGACTAGAGACCCAGTACTTC.

This clonotype appeared a few times. V usage is TRBV28 and J usage is TRBJ2-6; D perhaps matches TRBD1 (6 bases). CDR3 length: 15 residues. In germline, CDR1 is MDHEN, CDR2 SYDVKM. V gave up 6 bases and J gave up 2 bases, with 11 bases separating them. The CDR3 sequence is CASSRQVAGANVLTF. The CDR3 DNA follows: TGTGCCAGCAGCCGACAGGTTGCTGGGGCCAACGTCCTGACTTTC.

A few counts support this clonotype. V gene TRBV28 combines with J gene TRBJ2-7, with D possibly matching TRBD2 (6 bases). V lost 5 bases and J 3 bases, leaving 11 bases between the germline ends. This CDR3 has 13 residues. CDR1 is MDHEN and CDR2 is SYDVKM in the germline V gene. The CDR3 loop is CASSRRENYEQYF. The CDR3 region has the DNA TGTGCCAGCAGTCGCCGGGAGAACTACGAGCAGTACTTC.

The chain is built from TRBV20-1 and TRBJ2-3; the match to TRBD2 covers 12 bases. With V trimmed by 6 bases and J by 0 bases, 10 bases remained unmatched. The CDR3 is 17 residues long. Germline assignment: CDR1 DFQATT and CDR2 SNEGSKA (reference sequence). The CDR3 loop is CSAQYHGTSGSTDTQYF. For the CDR3, the DNA is TGCAGTGCCCAATACCACGGGACTAGCGGGAGCACAGATACGCAGTATTTT.

The chain carries TRBV5-4 and TRBJ2-2, with TRBD1 matching 8 bases. V dropped 5 bases and J dropped 8; count of bases not matched to a gene: 11. The CDR3 has 15 amino acids. Germline loops: CDR1 SGHNT, CDR2 YYREEE (reference sequence). The CDR3 is CASRQGQGEGGELFF. The CDR3 coding sequence is TGTGCCAGCAGGCAAGGACAGGGAGAGGGAGGGGAGCTGTTTTTT.

Remarks on this clonotype: A junction boundary mismatches the germline segment, possibly from a read error. The chain employs TRBV3-1 and TRBJ2-1, with D perhaps TRBD2 (6 bases). The CDR3 loop spans 19 amino acids. Per the germline V gene, CDR1 is LGHDT and CDR2 is YNNKEL (reference sequence). The DNA for the CDR3 is TGTGCCAGCAGCCAAGATCCTCCGGGACTCCTAGCGTGGTACAATGAGGAGTTCTTC. It specifies CASSQDPPGLLAWYNEEFF.